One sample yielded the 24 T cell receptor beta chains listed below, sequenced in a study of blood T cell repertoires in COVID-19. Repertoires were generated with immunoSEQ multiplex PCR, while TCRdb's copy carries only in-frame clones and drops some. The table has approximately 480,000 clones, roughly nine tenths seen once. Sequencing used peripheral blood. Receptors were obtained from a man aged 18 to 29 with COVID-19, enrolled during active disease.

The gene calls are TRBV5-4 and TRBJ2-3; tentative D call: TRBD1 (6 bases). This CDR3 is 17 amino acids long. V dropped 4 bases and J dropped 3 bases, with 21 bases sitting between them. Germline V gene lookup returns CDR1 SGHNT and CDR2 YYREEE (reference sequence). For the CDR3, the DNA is TGTGCCAGCAGCACCAATCGCAGGGGCGTCGAGACAGATACGCAGTATTTT. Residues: CASSTNRRGVETDTQYF.

CDR3 DNA sequence: TGTGCCAGCAGTTGGGACTTCGGCCACGAGCAGTACTTC. This translates into CASSWDFGHEQYF. The chain uses TRBV7-9 and TRBJ2-7; D might be TRBD2 (6 bases). CDR1 is SEHNR, CDR2 FQNEAQ, per germline (reference sequence). Trimming left V 6 bases short and J 5 bases short, with 14 bases between. This CDR3 has 13 residues.

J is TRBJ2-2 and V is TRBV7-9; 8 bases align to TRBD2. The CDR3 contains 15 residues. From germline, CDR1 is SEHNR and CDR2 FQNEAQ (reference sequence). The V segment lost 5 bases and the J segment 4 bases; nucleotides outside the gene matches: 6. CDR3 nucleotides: TGTGCCAGCAGCCCTTGGACTAGCCCCACCGGGGAGCTGTTTTTT. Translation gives CASSPWTSPTGELFF. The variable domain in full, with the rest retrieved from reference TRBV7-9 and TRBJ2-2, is DTGVSQNPRHKITKRGQNVTFRCDPISEHNRLYWYRQTLGQGPEFLTYFQNEAQLEKSRLLSDRFSAERPKGSFSTLEIQRTEQGDSAMYLCASSPWTSPTGELFFGEGSRLTVL.

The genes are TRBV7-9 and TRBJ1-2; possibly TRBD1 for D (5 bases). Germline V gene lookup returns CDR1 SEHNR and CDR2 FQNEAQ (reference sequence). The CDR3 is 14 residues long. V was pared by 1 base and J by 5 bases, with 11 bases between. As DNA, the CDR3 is TGTGCCAGCAGCTTAGTCCCAGGGAGGTATGGCTACACCTTC. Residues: CASSLVPGRYGYTF.

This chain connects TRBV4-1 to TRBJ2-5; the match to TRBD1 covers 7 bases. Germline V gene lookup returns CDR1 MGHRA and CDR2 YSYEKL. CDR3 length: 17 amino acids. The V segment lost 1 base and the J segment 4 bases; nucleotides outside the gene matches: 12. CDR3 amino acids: CASSQGARGRGGETQYF. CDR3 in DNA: TGCGCCAGCAGCCAAGGGGCCAGGGGGAGAGGAGGAGAGACCCAGTACTTC.

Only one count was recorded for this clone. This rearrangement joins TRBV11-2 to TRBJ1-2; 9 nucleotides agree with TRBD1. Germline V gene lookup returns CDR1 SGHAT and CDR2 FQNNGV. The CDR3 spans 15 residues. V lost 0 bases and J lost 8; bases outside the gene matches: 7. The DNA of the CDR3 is TGTGCCAGCAGCTTAGATCGGGGGACAGGGCGCGGCTACACCTTC. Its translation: CASSLDRGTGRGYTF.

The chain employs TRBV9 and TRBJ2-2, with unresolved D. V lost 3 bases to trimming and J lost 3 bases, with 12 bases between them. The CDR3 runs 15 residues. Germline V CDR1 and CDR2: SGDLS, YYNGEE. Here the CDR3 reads CASSGNMPHTGELFF. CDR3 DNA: TGTGCCAGCAGCGGCAACATGCCTCACACCGGGGAGCTGTTTTTT.

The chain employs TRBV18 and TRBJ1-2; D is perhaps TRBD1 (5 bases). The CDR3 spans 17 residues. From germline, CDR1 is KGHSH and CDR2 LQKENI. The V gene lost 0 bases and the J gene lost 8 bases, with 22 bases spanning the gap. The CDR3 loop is CASSPPVSRRGELGYTF. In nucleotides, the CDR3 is TGTGCCAGCTCACCACCAGTCAGCCGTCGGGGGGAATTAGGCTACACCTTC.

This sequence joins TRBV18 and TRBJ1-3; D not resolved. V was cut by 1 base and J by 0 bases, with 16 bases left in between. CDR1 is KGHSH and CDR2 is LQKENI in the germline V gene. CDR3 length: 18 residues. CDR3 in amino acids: CASSPQLDAGSSGNTIYF. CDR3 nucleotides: TGTGCCAGCTCACCACAATTGGACGCGGGCTCCTCTGGAAACACCATATATTTT.

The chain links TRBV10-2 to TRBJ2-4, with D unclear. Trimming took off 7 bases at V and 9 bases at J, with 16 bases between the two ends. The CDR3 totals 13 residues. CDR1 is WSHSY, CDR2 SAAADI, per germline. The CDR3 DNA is TGCGCCAGCACGCCGCGCGAGGAAGGCATTCAGTACTTC. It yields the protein CASTPREEGIQYF.

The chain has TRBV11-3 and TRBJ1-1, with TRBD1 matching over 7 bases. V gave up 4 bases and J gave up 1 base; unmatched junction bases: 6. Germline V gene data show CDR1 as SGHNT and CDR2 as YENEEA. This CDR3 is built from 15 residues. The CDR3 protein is CASSSQGQQNTEAFF. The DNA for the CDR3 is TGTGCCAGCAGCTCCCAGGGACAGCAGAACACTGAAGCTTTCTTT.

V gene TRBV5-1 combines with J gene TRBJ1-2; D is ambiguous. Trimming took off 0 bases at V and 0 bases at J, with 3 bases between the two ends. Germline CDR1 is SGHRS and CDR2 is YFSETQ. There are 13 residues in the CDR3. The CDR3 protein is CASSLGANYGYTF. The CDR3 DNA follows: TGCGCCAGCAGCTTGGGAGCTAACTATGGCTACACCTTC.

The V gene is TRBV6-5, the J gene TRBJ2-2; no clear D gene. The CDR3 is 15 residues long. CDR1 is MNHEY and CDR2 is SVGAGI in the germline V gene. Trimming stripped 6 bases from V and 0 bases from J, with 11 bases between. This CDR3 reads CASSHQDSNTGELFF. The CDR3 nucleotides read TGTGCCAGCAGCCATCAGGATTCGAACACCGGGGAGCTGTTTTTT.

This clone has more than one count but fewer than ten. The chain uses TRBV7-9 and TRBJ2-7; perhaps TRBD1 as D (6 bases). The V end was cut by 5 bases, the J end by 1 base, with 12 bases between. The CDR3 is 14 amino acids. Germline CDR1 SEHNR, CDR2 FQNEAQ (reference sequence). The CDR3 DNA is TGTGCCAGCAGCCCTCTCGACAGGTCCTACGAGCAGTACTTC. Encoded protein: CASSPLDRSYEQYF.

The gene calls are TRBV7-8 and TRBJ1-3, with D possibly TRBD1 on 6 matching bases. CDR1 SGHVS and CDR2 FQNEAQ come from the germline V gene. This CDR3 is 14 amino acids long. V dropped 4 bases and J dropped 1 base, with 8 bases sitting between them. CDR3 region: CASSWTVSGNTIYF. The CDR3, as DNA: TGTGCCAGCAGCTGGACAGTGTCTGGAAACACCATATATTTT.

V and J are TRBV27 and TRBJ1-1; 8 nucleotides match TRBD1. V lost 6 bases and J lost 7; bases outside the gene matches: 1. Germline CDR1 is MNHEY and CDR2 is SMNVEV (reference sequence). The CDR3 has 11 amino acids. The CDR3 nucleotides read TGTGCCAGCAGAGGACAGGGTGAAGCTTTCTTT. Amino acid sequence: CASRGQGEAFF.

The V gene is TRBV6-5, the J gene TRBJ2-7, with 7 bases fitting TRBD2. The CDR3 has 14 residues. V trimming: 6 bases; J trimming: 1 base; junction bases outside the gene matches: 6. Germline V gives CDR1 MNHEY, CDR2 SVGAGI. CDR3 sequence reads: CASRGLADSYEQYF. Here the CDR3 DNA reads TGTGCCAGCAGAGGTCTAGCGGATTCCTACGAGCAGTACTTC.

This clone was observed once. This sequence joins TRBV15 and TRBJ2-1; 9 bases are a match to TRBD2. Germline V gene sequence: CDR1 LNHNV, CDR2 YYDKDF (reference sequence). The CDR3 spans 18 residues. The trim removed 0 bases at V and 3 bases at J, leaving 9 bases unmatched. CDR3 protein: CATSRDPPTSGLYNEQFF. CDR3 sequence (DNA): TGTGCCACCAGCAGAGATCCCCCGACTAGCGGCCTCTACAATGAGCAGTTCTTC.

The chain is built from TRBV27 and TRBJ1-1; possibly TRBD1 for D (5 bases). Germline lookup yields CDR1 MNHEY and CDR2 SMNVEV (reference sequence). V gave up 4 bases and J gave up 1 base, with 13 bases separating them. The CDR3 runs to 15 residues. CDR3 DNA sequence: TGTGCCAGCAGTTACCAGGGAATACCGAACACTGAAGCTTTCTTT. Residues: CASSYQGIPNTEAFF.

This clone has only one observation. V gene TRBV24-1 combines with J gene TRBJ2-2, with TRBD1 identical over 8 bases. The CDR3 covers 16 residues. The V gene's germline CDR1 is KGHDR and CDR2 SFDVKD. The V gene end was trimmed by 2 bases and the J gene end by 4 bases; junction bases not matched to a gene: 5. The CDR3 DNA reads TGTGCCACCAGTGATTCCGGGACAGGAGCCACCGGGGAGCTGTTTTTT. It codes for CATSDSGTGATGELFF.

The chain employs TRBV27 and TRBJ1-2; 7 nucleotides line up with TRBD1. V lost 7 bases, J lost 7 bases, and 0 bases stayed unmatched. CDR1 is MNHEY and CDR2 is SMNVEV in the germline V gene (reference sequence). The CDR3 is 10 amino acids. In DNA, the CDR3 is TGTGCCAGCACAGGGGGTGGCTACACCTTC. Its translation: CASTGGGYTF.

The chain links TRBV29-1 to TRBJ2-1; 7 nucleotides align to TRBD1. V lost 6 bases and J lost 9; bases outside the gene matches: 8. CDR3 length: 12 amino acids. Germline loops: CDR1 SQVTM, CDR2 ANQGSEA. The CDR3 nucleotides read TGCAGCGTCCCAACAGGGGAAGCTGAGCAGTTCTTC. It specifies CSVPTGEAEQFF.

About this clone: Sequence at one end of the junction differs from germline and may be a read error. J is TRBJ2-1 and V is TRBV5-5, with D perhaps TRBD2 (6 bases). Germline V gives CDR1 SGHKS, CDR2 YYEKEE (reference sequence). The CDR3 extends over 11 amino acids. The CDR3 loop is CASSLRGSLIF. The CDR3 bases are TGTGCCAGCAGCTTGCGGGGGTCCCTGATCTTC. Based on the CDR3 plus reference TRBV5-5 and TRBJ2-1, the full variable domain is DAGVTQSPTHLIKTRGQQVTLRCSPISGHKSVSWYQQVLGQGPQFIFQYYEKEERGRGNFPDRFSARQFPNYSSELNVNALLLGDSALYLCASSLRGSLIFGPGTRLTVL.

The CDR3 DNA sequence: TGCGCCAGCAGCTCCCGGAGTCCGCCGGTTCTTGGTAATTCACCCCTCCACTTT. It codes for CASSSRSPPVLGNSPLHF. V and J are TRBV5-1 and TRBJ1-6; D not resolved. The germline gives CDR1 SGHRS, CDR2 YFSETQ. V shed 3 bases and J shed 6 bases, with 22 bases lying between them. The CDR3 extends over 18 amino acids.